This TCR beta chain was identified in a study of T cell repertoires in cytomegalovirus infection. Across the study: Public TCR beta signatures provided an indication of both CMV infection and a matching HLA type. Study-wide results and limits: Public TCR beta family frequency separated CMV-and-HLA carriers, including in an independent cohort. The response measured ex vivo was dominated by TCR beta clonotypes (HLA-C-restricted and CMV-specific).

Details on this clonotype: Its antigen is not identified.

The CDR3 runs 14 residues. Per the germline V gene, CDR1 is MNHNY and CDR2 is SVGAGI (reference sequence). V lost 0 bases and J 6 bases, leaving 9 bases between the germline ends. TCRdb ran MiXCR on the reads and lists one entry per CDR3 protein. This sample has 150,000 to 200,000 distinct CDR3 sequences; roughly a fifth occur once, and the top ten carry about 3%. Sequences were obtained from PBMCs. The TCR comes from a human donor in good health (CMV status not recorded). Some clones in this sample may be carry-over from other donors' samples. The gene calls are TRBV6-6 and TRBJ2-1, with a weak D call TRBD2 (6 bases). CDR3 sequence reads: CASSYSQGGNEQFF. CDR3 nucleotide sequence: TGTGCCAGCAGTTACTCCCAGGGAGGCAATGAGCAGTTCTTC.